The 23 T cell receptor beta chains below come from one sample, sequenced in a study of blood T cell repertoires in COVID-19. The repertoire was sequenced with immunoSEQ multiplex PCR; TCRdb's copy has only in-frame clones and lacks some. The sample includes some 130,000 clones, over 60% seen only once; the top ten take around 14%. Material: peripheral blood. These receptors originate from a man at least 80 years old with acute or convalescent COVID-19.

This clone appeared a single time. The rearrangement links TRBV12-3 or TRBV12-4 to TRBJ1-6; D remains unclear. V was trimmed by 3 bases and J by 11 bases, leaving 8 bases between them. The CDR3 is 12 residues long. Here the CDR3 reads CASSFSLPPLHF. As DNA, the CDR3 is TGTGCCAGCAGTTTCTCCCTCCCACCCCTCCACTTT.

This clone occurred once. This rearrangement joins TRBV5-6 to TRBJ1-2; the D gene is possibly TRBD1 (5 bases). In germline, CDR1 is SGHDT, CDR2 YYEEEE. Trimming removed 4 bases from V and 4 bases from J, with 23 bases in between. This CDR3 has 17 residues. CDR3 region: CASSQWTRPDRLYGYTF. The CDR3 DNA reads TGTGCCAGCAGCCAATGGACAAGGCCCGACCGACTCTATGGCTACACCTTC.

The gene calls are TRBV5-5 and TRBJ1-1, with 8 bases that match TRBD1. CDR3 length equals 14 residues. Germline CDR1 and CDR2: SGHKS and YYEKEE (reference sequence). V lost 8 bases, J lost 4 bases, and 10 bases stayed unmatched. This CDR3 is CASYYGQGPTEAFF. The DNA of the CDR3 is TGTGCCAGTTACTACGGACAGGGACCCACTGAAGCTTTCTTT.

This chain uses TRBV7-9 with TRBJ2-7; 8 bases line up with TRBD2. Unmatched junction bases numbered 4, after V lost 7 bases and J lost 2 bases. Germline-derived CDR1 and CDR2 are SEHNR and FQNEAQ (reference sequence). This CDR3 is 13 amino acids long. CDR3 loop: CASTRGGTYEQYF. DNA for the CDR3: TGTGCCAGCACCCGGGGGGGGACCTACGAGCAGTACTTC. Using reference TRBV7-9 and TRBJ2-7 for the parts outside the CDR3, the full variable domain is DTGVSQNPRHKITKRGQNVTFRCDPISEHNRLYWYRQTLGQGPEFLTYFQNEAQLEKSRLLSDRFSAERPKGSFSTLEIQRTEQGDSAMYLCASTRGGTYEQYFGPGTRLTVT.

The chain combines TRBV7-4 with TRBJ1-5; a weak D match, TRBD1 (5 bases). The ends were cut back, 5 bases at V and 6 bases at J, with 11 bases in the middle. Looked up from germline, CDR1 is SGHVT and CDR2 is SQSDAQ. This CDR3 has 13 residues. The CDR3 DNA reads TGTGCCAGCAGCGGGGAGGGGTCTCAGCCCCAGCATTTT. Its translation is CASSGEGSQPQHF.

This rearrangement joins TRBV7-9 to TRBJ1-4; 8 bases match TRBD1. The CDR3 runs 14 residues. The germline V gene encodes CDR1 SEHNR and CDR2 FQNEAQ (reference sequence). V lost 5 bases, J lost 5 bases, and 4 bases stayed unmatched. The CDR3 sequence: CASSAGTGNEKLFF. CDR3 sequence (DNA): TGTGCCAGCAGCGCAGGGACAGGCAATGAAAAACTGTTTTTT.

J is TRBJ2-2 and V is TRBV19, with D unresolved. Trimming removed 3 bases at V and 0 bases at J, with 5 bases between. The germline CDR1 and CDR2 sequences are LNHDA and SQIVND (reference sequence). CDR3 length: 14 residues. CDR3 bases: TGTGCCAGTAGTATTAGTCCGAACACCGGGGAGCTGTTTTTT. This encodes CASSISPNTGELFF.

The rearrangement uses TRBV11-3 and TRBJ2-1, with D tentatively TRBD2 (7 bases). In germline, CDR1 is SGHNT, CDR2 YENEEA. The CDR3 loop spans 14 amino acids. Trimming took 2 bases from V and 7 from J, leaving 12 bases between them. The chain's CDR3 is CASSLRAGANEQFF. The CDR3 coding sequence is TGTGCCAGCAGCTTAAGGGCGGGGGCTAATGAGCAGTTCTTC. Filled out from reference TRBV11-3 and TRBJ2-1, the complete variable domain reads EAGVVQSPRYKIIEKKQPVAFWCNPISGHNTLYWYLQNLGQGPELLIRYENEEAVDDSQLPKDRFSAERLKGVDSTLKIQPAELGDSAVYLCASSLRAGANEQFFGPGTRLTVL.

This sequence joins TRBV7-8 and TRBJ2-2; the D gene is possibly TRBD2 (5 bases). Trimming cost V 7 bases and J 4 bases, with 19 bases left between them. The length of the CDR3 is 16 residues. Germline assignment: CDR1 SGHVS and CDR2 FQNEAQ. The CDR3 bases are TGTGCCAGCACCGATGGGCGGCGGGCGGGCACCGGGGAGCTGTTTTTT. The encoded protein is CASTDGRRAGTGELFF.

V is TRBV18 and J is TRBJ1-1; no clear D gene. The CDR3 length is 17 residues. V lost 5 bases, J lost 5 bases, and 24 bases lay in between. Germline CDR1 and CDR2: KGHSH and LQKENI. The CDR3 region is CASSKKIPQKIDTEAFF. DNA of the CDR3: TGTGCCAGCTCAAAAAAGATCCCTCAGAAGATTGATACTGAAGCTTTCTTT.

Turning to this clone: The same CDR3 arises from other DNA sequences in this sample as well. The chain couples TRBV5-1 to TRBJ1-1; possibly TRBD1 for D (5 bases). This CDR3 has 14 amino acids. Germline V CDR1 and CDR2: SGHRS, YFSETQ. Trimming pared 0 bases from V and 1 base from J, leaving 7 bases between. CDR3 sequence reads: CASSLGGANTEAFF. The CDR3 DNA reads TGCGCCAGCAGCTTGGGTGGGGCGAACACTGAAGCTTTCTTT.

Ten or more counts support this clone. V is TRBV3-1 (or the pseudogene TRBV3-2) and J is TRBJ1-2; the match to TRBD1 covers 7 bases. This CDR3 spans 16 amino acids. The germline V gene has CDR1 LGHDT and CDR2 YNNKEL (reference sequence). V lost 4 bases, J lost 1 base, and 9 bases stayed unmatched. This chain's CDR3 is CASSPRTGDLNYGYTF. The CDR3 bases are TGTGCCAGCAGCCCCCGGACAGGAGACCTTAACTATGGCTACACCTTC.

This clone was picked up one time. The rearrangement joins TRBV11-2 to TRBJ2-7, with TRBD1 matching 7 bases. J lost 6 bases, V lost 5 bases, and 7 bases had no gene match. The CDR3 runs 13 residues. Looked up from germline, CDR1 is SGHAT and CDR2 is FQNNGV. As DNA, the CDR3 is TGTGCCAGCAGCCCCAAAACAGGGGTCGAGCAGTACTTC. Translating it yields CASSPKTGVEQYF.

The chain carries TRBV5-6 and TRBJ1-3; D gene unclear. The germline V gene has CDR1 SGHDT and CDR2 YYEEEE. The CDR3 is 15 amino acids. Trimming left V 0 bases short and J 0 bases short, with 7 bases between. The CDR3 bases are TGTGCCAGCAGCTTGGGCAGGCGCTCTGGAAACACCATATATTTT. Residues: CASSLGRRSGNTIYF.

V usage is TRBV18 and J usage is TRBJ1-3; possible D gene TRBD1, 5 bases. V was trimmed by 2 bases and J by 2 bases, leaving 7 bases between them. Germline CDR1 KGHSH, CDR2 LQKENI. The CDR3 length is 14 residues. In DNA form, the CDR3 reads TGTGCCAGCTCACCAGACAGTACTGGAAACACCATATATTTT. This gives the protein CASSPDSTGNTIYF.

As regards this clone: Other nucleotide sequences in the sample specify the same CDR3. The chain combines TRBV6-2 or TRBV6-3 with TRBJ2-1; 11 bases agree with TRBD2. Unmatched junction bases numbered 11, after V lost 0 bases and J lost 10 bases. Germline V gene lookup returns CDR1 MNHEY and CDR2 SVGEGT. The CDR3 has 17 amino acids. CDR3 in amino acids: CASSYSSSGGAFPEQFF. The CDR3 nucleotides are TGTGCCAGCAGTTACTCGAGTAGCGGGGGGGCCTTCCCCGAGCAGTTCTTC.

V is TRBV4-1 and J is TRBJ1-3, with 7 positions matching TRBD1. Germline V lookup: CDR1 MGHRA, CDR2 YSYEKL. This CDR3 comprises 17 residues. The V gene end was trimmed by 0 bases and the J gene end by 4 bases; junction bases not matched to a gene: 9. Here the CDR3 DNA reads TGCGCCAGCAGCCAAGATCCCGACAGGGTCAGAGGAAACACCATATATTTT. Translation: CASSQDPDRVRGNTIYF.

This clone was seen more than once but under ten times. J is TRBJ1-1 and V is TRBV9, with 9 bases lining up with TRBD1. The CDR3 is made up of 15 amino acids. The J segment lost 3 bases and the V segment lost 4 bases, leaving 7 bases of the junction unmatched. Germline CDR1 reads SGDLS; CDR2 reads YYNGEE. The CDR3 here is CASSSPGTGYTEAFF. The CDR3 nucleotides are TGTGCCAGCAGCTCCCCCGGGACAGGGTACACTGAAGCTTTCTTT.

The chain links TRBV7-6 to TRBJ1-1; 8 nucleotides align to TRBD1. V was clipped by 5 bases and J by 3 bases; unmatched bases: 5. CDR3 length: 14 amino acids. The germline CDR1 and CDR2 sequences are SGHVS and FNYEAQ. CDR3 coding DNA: TGTGCCAGCAGCCCGAGGACAGGGTACACTGAAGCTTTCTTT. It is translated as CASSPRTGYTEAFF. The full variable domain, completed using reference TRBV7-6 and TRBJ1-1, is GAGVSQSPRYKVTKRGQDVALRCDPISGHVSLYWYRQALGQGPEFLTYFNYEAQQDKSGLPNDRFSAERPEGSISTLTIQRTEQRDSAMYRCASSPRTGYTEAFFGQGTRLTVV.

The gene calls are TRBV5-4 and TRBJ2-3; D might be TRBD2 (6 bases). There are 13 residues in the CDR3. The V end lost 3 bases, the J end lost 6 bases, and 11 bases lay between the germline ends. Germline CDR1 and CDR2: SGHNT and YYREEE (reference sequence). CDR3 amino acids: CASSSPRGDTQYF. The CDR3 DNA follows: TGTGCCAGCAGCTCCCCCCGGGGGGATACGCAGTATTTT.

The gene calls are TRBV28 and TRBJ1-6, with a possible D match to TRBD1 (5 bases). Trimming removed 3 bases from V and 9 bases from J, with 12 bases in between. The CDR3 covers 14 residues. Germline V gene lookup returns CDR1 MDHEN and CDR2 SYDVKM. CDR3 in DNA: TGTGCCAGCAGTTTTAGACAGCTAGGTTCACCCCTCCACTTT. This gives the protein CASSFRQLGSPLHF.

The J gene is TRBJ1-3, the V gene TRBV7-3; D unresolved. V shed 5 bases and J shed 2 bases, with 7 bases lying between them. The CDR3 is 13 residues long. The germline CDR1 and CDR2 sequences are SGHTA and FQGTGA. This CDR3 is CASSRGPGNTIYF. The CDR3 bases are TGTGCCAGCAGCCGAGGGCCTGGAAACACCATATATTTT.

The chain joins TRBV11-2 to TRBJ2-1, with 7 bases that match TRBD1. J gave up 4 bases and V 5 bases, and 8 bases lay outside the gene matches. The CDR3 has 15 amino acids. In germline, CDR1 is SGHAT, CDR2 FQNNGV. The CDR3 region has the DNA TGTGCCAGCAGCCCCCCCCTGACAGGGTACAATGAGCAGTTCTTC. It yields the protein CASSPPLTGYNEQFF.